Listed here are 20 T cell receptor beta chains from one sample, sequenced in a study of T cells in Graves' hyperthyroidism and ophthalmopathy. Amplified regions were TCR beta CDR3 sequences from RNA transcripts. Researchers ran a first-round RT-PCR on the TCR CDR3 using the HTBI primer set. Each CDR3 protein gets one entry after TCRdb re-called the multiplex PCR reads with MiXCR. This table has about 400,000 distinct CDR3 sequences, around 14% appearing once. Input material: blood. Receptor source: a woman aged 25-40 years with Graves' hyperthyroidism.

This clonotype occurred many times. The chain couples TRBV20-1 to TRBJ2-7; D tentatively reads TRBD1 or TRBD2 (5 bases each). This CDR3 has 13 amino acids. Germline V gene sequence: CDR1 DFQATT, CDR2 SNEGSKA (reference sequence). Between the trimmed V and J ends, which lost 2 bases and 3 bases, there was a span of 11 bases. In DNA, the CDR3 is TGCAGTGCTAGATCCGGGACCAACTACGAGCAGTACTTC. As protein: CSARSGTNYEQYF.

A word on this clonotype: A much larger clone lies a single base off, so this may be a read error. This chain links TRBV28 with TRBJ2-3, with TRBD2 identical over 8 bases. This CDR3 contains 18 residues. V was pared by 8 bases and J by 0 bases, with 16 bases of the junction left unmatched. Germline V gene sequence: CDR1 MDHEN, CDR2 SYDVKM. The CDR3 sequence is CASRPHSGRRSSTDTQYF. In nucleotides, the CDR3 is TGTGCCAGCCGACCCCACAGCGGGAGAAGGTCTAGCACAGATACGCAGTATTTT.

In this sample, this clonotype turned up a few times. The rearrangement links TRBV6-5 to TRBJ2-7, with D perhaps given as TRBD1 or TRBD2 (6 bases each). Germline assignment: CDR1 MNHEY and CDR2 SVGAGI. V lost 0 bases and J 3 bases, leaving 15 bases between the germline ends. The CDR3 consists of 16 residues. CDR3 DNA sequence: TGTGCCAGCAGTTACTCGAAAGGGGGGCGGAACTACGAGCAGTACTTC. Amino acid sequence: CASSYSKGGRNYEQYF.

This clonotype was seen ten or more times. The rearrangement uses TRBV28 and TRBJ1-1; 9 nucleotides align to TRBD1. The CDR3 has 14 residues. V dropped 2 bases and J dropped 4; count of bases not matched to a gene: 2. Germline values: CDR1 MDHEN, CDR2 SYDVKM. Here the CDR3 reads CASSLGQGFTEAFF. The CDR3 bases are TGTGCCAGCAGTTTAGGACAGGGGTTCACTGAAGCTTTCTTT.

In this sample, this clonotype turned up a few times. The CDR3 reads CAWSVGPVGNTIYF. The CDR3, as DNA: TGTGCCTGGAGTGTGGGTCCGGTAGGAAACACCATATATTTT. V is TRBV30 and J is TRBJ1-3; unclear D gene. CDR1 GTSNPN and CDR2 SVGIG come from the germline V gene (reference sequence). The CDR3 length is 14 residues. V lost 0 bases and J 4 bases, leaving 10 bases between the germline ends. Supplemented by reference TRBV30 and TRBJ1-3, the full variable domain reads SQTIHQWPATLVQPVGSPLSLECTVEGTSNPNLYWYRQAAGRGLQLLFYSVGIGQISSEVPQNLSASRPQDRQFILSSKKLLLSDSGFYLCAWSVGPVGNTIYFGEGSWLTVV.

Ten or more counts support this clonotype. The rearrangement uses TRBV14 and TRBJ2-1; D unresolved. This CDR3 is 13 amino acids long. Germline V gene sequence: CDR1 SGHDN, CDR2 FVKESK. Trimming removed 0 bases from V and 5 bases from J, with 5 bases in between. The CDR3, as DNA: TGTGCCAGCAGCCAAGATCGTAACAATGAGCAGTTCTTC. Its translation: CASSQDRNNEQFF. The full variable domain, rest sourced from reference TRBV14 and TRBJ2-1, is EAGVTQFPSHSVIEKGQTVTLRCDPISGHDNLYWYRRVMGKEIKFLLHFVKESKQDESGMPNNRFLAERTGGTYSTLKVQPAELEDSGVYFCASSQDRNNEQFFGPGTRLTVL.

Only one count was recorded for this clonotype. V gene TRBV28 combines with J gene TRBJ2-1; TRBD2 matches at 9 bases. The CDR3 length is 16 residues. The germline V gene has CDR1 MDHEN and CDR2 SYDVKM. The J segment lost 7 bases and the V segment lost 2 bases, leaving 9 bases of the junction unmatched. In DNA form, the CDR3 reads TGTGCCAGCAGTTTAGGTTGGACTAGCGCGAAGAATGAGCAGTTCTTC. Protein product: CASSLGWTSAKNEQFF. The variable domain in full, completed from reference TRBV28 and TRBJ2-1, reads DVKVTQSSRYLVKRTGEKVFLECVQDMDHENMFWYRQDPGLGLRLIYFSYDVKMKEKGDIPEGYSVSREKKERFSLILESASTNQTSMYLCASSLGWTSAKNEQFFGPGTRLTVL.

This clonotype was observed a few times. The rearrangement joins TRBV5-1 to TRBJ1-2; D gene uncertain. Trimming pared 0 bases from V and 3 bases from J, leaving 6 bases between. In germline, CDR1 is SGHRS, CDR2 YFSETQ. CDR3 length: 13 residues. The CDR3 nucleotides are TGCGCCAGCAGCTTGGAGAGGGACTATGGCTACACCTTC. Encoded protein: CASSLERDYGYTF.

The CDR3 protein is CATSRGTGNPYEQYF. The CDR3 nucleotides read TGTGCCACCAGCAGGGGGACAGGGAACCCCTACGAGCAGTACTTC. The chain employs TRBV15 and TRBJ2-7; 9 bases line up with TRBD1. The CDR3 extends over 15 amino acids. Trimming at V came to 3 bases and at J to 2 bases, leaving 5 bases not matched to a gene. CDR1 LNHNV and CDR2 YYDKDF come from the germline V gene (reference sequence).

This clonotype has only a few counts. The V gene is TRBV14, the J gene TRBJ1-1, with D uncertain. V gave up 4 bases and J gave up 2 bases, with 8 bases separating them. CDR3 length: 13 amino acids. Germline V gene data show CDR1 as SGHDN and CDR2 as FVKESK. The CDR3: CASSRKDNTEAFF. The CDR3 bases are TGTGCCAGCAGCCGTAAAGATAACACTGAAGCTTTCTTT.

The chain is built from TRBV5-5 and TRBJ1-4; 7 bases line up with TRBD1. V gave up 4 bases and J gave up 3 bases; unmatched junction bases: 3. Germline V CDR1 and CDR2: SGHKS, YYEKEE (reference sequence). This CDR3 is built from 14 residues. The CDR3 loop is CASSPGQSNEKLFF. CDR3 nucleotides: TGTGCCAGCAGCCCGGGACAGTCTAATGAAAAACTGTTTTTT.

This clonotype came up once. The rearrangement joins TRBV11-2 to TRBJ2-1, with TRBD2 identical over 11 bases. Per germline, CDR1 SGHAT and CDR2 FQNNGV. The CDR3 has 15 residues. V trimming: 6 bases; J trimming: 4 bases; junction bases outside the gene matches: 5. As DNA, the CDR3 is TGTGCCAGCAGAACGGGACTAGCGGAATACAATGAGCAGTTCTTC. This gives the protein CASRTGLAEYNEQFF. The variable domain in full, with the rest retrieved from reference TRBV11-2 and TRBJ2-1, is EAGVAQSPRYKIIEKRQSVAFWCNPISGHATLYWYQQILGQGPKLLIQFQNNGVVDDSQLPKDRFSAERLKGVDSTLKIQPAKLEDSAVYLCASRTGLAEYNEQFFGPGTRLTVL.

The CDR3 region is CASMGGTLGNQPQHF. CDR3 bases: TGTGCCAGCATGGGGGGCACCTTGGGCAATCAGCCCCAGCATTTT. This rearrangement joins TRBV6-1 to TRBJ1-5; TRBD1 might be the D (6 bases). Trimming pared 7 bases from V and 2 bases from J, leaving 15 bases between. Germline CDR1 reads MNHNS; CDR2 reads SASEGT. The CDR3 contains 15 residues.

The chain joins TRBV30 to TRBJ2-5, with TRBD1 as a possible D gene (7 bases). CDR1 and CDR2 (germline): GTSNPN, SVGIG (reference sequence). The CDR3 has 14 amino acids. Trimming removed 0 bases from V and 4 bases from J, with 12 bases in between. The CDR3 DNA sequence: TGTGCCTGGAGTGTAGGCAGGGGGGTAGAGACCCAGTACTTC. It translates to CAWSVGRGVETQYF.

This rearrangement joins TRBV20-1 to TRBJ1-2; D is undetermined. Germline V gene sequence: CDR1 DFQATT, CDR2 SNEGSKA (reference sequence). The CDR3 loop spans 14 amino acids. The V gene lost 5 bases and the J gene lost 2 bases, with 15 bases spanning the gap. The CDR3 region is CSAQILGRNYGYTF. CDR3 sequence (DNA): TGCAGTGCTCAGATTTTGGGGAGGAACTATGGCTACACCTTC.

There are many counts of this clonotype. This rearrangement joins TRBV18 to TRBJ2-3; D is perhaps TRBD2 (6 bases). Germline lookup yields CDR1 KGHSH and CDR2 LQKENI. The V end was cut by 4 bases, the J end by 2 bases, with 7 bases between. The CDR3 consists of 13 residues. The CDR3 DNA sequence: TGTGCCAGCTCACAGCGGGCCACAGATACGCAGTATTTT. Translating it yields CASSQRATDTQYF.

The chain links TRBV3-1 to TRBJ1-1; D is undetermined. This CDR3 comprises 14 residues. Trimming took off 0 bases at V and 4 bases at J, with 9 bases between the two ends. Per germline, CDR1 LGHDT and CDR2 YNNKEL (reference sequence). CDR3 protein: CASSQDMFSTEAFF. The CDR3 nucleotides are TGTGCCAGCAGCCAAGATATGTTTAGCACTGAAGCTTTCTTT.

This clonotype was recorded only once. The chain has TRBV2 and TRBJ2-2; TRBD1 matches 7 bases. The CDR3 sequence is 15 residues long. Looked up from germline, CDR1 is SNHLY and CDR2 is FYNNEI. J was trimmed by 4 bases and V by 8 bases; bases with no gene match: 10. The CDR3 DNA reads as TGTGCCAGCGGCAGGGACAGATATATCACCGGGGAGCTGTTTTTT. As protein: CASGRDRYITGELFF.

With regard to this clonotype: A much bigger clone sits one base away, suggesting this may be a read error. This chain joins TRBV20-1 and TRBJ2-5; unclear D gene. Germline lookup yields CDR1 DFQATT and CDR2 SNEGSKA (reference sequence). Trimming cost V 3 bases and J 3 bases, with 2 bases left between them. CDR3 length: 10 amino acids. This CDR3 is CSASEETQYF. Here the CDR3 DNA reads TGCAGTGCTAGCGAAGAGACCCAGTACTTC.

This clonotype has just a few counts. The gene calls are TRBV25-1 and TRBJ2-7, with 8 nucleotides matching TRBD1. Germline CDR1 and CDR2: MGHDK and SYGVNS. After removal of 3 bases from V and 5 bases from J, the junction contained 9 bases not matched to a gene. The length of the CDR3 is 15 residues. CDR3: CASSEPGQGINEQYF. Here the CDR3 DNA reads TGTGCCAGCAGTGAGCCCGGACAGGGCATCAACGAGCAGTACTTC.